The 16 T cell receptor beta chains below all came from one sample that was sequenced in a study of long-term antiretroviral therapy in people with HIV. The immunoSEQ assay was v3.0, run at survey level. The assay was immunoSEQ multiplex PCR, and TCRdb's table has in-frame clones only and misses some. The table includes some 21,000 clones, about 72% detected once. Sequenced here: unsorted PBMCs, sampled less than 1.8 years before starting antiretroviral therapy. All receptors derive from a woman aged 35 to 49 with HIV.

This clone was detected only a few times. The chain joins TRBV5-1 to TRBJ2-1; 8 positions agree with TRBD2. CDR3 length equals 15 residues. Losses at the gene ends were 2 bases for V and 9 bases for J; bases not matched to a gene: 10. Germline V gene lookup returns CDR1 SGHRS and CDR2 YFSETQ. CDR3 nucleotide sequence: TGCGCCAGCAGCTTCGGAAACGGGGGGGTGAGTGAGCAGTTCTTC. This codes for CASSFGNGGVSEQFF. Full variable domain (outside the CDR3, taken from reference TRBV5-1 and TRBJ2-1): KAGVTQTPRYLIKTRGQQVTLSCSPISGHRSVSWYQQTPGQGLQFLFEYFSETQRNKGNFPGRFSGRQFSNSRSEMNVSTLELGDSALYLCASSFGNGGVSEQFFGPGTRLTVL.

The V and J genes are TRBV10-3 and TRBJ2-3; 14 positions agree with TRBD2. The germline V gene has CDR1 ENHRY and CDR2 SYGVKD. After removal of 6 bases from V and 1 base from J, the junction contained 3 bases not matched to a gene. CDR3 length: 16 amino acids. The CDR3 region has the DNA TGTGCCATCAGGCCGGGACTAGCGGGGGGCACAGATACGCAGTATTTT. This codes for CAIRPGLAGGTDTQYF.

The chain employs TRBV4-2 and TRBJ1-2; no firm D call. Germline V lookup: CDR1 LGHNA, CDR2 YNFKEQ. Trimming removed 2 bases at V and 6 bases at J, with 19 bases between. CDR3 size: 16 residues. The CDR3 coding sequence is TGTGCCAGCAGCCAAACTGAAGGTGCCGAATACGATGGCTACACCTTC. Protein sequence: CASSQTEGAEYDGYTF.

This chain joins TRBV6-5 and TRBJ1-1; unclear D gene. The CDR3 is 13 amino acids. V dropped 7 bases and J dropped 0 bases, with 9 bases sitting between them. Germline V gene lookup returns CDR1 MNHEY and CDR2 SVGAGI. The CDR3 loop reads CASKIFMNTEAFF. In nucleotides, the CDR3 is TGTGCCAGCAAAATCTTCATGAACACTGAAGCTTTCTTT.

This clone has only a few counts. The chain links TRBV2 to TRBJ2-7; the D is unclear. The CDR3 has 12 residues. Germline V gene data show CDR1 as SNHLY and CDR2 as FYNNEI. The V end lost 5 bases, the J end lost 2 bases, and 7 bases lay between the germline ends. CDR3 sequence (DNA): TGTGCCAGCAGTTACAGTGCCTACGAGCAGTACTTC. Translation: CASSYSAYEQYF.

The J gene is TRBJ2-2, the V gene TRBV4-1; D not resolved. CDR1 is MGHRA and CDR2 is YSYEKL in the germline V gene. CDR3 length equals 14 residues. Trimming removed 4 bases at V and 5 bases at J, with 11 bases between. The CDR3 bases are TGCGCCAGCAGCCCTTTGCTCGGAACCGGGGAGCTGTTTTTT. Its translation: CASSPLLGTGELFF.

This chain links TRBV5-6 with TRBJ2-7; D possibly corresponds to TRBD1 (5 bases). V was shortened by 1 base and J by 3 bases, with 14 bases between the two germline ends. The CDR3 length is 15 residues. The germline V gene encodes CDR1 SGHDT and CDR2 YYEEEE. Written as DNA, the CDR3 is TGTGCCAGCAGCTTGAGGGGCGGAAAGATCTACGAGCAGTACTTC. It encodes CASSLRGGKIYEQYF.

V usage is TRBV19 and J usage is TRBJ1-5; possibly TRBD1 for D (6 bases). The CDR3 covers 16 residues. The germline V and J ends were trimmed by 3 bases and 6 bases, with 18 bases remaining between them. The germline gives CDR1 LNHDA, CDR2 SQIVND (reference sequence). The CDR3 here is CASSIAGALGVQPQHF. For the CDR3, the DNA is TGTGCCAGTAGTATCGCAGGGGCACTTGGCGTTCAGCCCCAGCATTTT.

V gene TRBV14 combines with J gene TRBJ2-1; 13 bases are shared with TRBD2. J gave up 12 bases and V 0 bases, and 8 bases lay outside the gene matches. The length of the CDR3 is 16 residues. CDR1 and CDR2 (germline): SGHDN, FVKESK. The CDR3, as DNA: TGTGCCAGCAGCCAAGATCCTGGACTAGCGGGGGAGACGCAGTTCTTC. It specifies CASSQDPGLAGETQFF.

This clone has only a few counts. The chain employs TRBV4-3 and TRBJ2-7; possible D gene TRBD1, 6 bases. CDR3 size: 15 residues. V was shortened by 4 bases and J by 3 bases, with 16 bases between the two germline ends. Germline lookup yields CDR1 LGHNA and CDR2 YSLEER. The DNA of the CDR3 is TGCGCCAGCAGCCTCCTAGAGGTAGGGGGCTACGAGCAGTACTTC. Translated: CASSLLEVGGYEQYF.

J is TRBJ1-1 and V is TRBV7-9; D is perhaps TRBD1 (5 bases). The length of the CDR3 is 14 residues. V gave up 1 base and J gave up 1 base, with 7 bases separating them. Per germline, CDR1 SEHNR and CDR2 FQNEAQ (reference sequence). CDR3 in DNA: TGTGCCAGCAGCTTAGGACAGAAGAACACTGAAGCTTTCTTT. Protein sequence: CASSLGQKNTEAFF.

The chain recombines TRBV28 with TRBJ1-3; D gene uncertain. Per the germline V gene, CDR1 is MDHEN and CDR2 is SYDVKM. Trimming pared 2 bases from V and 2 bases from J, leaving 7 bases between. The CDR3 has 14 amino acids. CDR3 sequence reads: CASSLKGAGNTIYF. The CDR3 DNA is TGTGCCAGCAGTTTAAAGGGAGCTGGAAACACCATATATTTT.

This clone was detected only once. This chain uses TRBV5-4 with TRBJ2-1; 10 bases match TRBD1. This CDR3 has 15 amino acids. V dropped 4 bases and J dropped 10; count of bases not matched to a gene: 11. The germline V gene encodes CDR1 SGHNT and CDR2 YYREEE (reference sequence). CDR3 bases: TGTGCCAGCAGCGAAAGGACAGGGGGAACAGGGGAGCAGTTCTTC. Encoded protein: CASSERTGGTGEQFF.

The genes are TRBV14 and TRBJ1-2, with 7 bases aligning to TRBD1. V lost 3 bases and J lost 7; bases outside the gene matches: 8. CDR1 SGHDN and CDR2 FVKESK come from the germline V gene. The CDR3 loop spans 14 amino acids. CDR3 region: CASSHRQGGGGYTF. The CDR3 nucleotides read TGTGCCAGCAGCCACAGACAAGGGGGCGGTGGCTACACCTTC. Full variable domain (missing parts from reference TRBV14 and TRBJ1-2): EAGVTQFPSHSVIEKGQTVTLRCDPISGHDNLYWYRRVMGKEIKFLLHFVKESKQDESGMPNNRFLAERTGGTYSTLKVQPAELEDSGVYFCASSHRQGGGGYTFGSGTRLTVV.

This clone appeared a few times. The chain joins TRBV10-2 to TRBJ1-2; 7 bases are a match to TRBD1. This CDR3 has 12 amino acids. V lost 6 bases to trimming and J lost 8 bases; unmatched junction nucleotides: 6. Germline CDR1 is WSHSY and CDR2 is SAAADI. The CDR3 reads CASSYGQEGYTF. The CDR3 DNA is TGCGCCAGCAGCTATGGACAGGAAGGCTACACCTTC.

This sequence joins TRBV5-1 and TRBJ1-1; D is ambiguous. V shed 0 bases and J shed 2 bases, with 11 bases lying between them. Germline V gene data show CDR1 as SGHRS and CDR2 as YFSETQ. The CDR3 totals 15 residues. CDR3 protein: CASSLAQMLNTEAFF. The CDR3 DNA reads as TGCGCCAGCAGCTTGGCCCAGATGTTAAACACTGAAGCTTTCTTT.